Given below is one TCR beta chain in context. The sample is drawn from a study of blood T cell repertoires in COVID-19. Measured with immunoSEQ multiplex PCR; TCRdb has only the in-frame clones, and not every one. The profile shows about 36,000 clones, over 60% of them singletons. Between the trimmed V and J ends, which lost 0 bases and 1 base, there was a span of 10 bases. Germline V gene lookup returns CDR1 SGHDT and CDR2 YYEEEE. The CDR3 length is 15 residues. The V call is TRBV5-6, the J call TRBJ2-5; weak D call: TRBD2 (6 bases). This sequence was found in a man aged 60-69 years with active COVID-19. The sequencing input was peripheral blood. In nucleotides, the CDR3 is TGTGCCAGCAGCTTGGGTAGCGGAGTCCAAGAGACCCAGTACTTC. This encodes CASSLGSGVQETQYF. Complete variable domain (other parts from reference TRBV5-6 and TRBJ2-5): DAGVTQSPTHLIKTRGQQVTLRCSPKSGHDTVSWYQQALGQGPQFIFQYYEEEERQRGNFPDRFSGHQFPNYSSELNVNALLLGDSALYLCASSLGSGVQETQYFGPGTRLLVL.